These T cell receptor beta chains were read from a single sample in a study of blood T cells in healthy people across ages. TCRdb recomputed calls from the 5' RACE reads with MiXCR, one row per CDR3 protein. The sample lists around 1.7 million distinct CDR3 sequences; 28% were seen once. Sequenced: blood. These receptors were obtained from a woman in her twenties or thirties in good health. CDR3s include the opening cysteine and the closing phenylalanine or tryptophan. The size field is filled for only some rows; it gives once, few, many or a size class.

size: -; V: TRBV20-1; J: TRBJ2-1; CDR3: CSAQYGTGISEQFF
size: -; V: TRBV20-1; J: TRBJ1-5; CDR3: CSAGPGGGQPQHF
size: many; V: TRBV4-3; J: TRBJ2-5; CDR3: CASSQFRDRGETQYF
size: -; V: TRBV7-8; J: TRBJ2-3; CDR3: CASSSESGTTDTQYF
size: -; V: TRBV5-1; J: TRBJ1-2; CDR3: CASSQGPLGSYGYTF
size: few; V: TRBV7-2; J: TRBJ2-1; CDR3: CASSLSAGLDYNEQFF
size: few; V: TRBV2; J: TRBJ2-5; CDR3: CASSVEGAEMETQYF
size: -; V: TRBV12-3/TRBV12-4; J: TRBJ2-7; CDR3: CASKLPNGEQYF
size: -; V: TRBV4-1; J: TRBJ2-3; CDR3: CASSQVAPTDTQYF
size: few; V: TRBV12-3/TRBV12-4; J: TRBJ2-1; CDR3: CASINTGGGEQFF
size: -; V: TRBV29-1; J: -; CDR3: CSVVQTIEQYF
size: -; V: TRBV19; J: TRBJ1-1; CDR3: CASSIGAKNTEAFF
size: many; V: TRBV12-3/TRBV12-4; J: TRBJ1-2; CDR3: CASSITGPGGYTF
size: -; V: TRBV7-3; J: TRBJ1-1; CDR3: CASKASQTNTEAFF
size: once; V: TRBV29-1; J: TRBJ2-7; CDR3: CSVTTAYEQYF
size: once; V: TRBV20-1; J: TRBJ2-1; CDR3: CSASDMGTYNEQFF
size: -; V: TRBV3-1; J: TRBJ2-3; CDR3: CASSRASADTQYF
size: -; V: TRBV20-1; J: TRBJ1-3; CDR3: CSARSGGGNTIYF
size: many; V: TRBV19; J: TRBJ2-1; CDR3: CASSIGGRAADEQFF
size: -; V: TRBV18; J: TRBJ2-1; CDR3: CASSPTRPQSEQFF
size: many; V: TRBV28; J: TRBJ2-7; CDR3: CASSRQGVLYEQYF
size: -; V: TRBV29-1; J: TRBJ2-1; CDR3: CSVELSNEQFF
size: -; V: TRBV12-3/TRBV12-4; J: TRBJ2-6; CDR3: CASREGQGNSGANVLTF
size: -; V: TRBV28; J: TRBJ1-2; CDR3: CASSLERLRGYTF
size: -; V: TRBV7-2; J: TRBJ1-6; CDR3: CASSSSHLIYNSPLHF
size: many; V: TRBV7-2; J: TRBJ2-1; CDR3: CASSSGGYEQFF
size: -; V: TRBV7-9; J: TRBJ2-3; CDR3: CASSSSGKSTDTQYF
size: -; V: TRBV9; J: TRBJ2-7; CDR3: CASSAGGSPYEQYF
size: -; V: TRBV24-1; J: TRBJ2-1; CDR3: CATSARGYGQFF
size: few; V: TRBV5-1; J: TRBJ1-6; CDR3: CASSPASDNSPLHF
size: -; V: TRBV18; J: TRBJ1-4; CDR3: CASSPRYGQNEKPFF
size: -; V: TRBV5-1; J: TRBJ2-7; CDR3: CASSLGARDSSYEQYF
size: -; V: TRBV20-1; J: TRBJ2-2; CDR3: CSARDRQRGNTGELFF
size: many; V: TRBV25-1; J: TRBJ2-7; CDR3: CASSTGGSTYEQYF
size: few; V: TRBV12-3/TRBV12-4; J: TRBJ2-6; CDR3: CASGQGDGANVLTF
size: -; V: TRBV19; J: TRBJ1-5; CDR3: CASSIVGRSSNQPQHF
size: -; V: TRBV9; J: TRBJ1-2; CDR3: CASSVAPSTANYGYTF